This is a list of T cell receptor beta chains from one sample in a study of cytomegalovirus exposure and HLA in healthy donors. Method: immunoSEQ multiplex PCR; TCRdb's copy keeps in-frame clones and lacks some. In the table there are roughly 110,000 clones, 82% of which are singletons. The sequenced sample consisted of PBMCs. Receptor source: a woman aged 18-35 years in good health and CMV-seronegative. CDR3s include the opening cysteine and the closing phenylalanine or tryptophan.

V gene,CDR3 protein
TRBV27,CASSFSSLAHQETQYF
TRBV6-5,CASSYGTANTEAFF
TRBV11-3,CASSLASGTGELFF
TRBV15,CATSLLAGGTGELFF
TRBV5-1,CASSPYRGSDYGYTF
TRBV6-6,CASSLTGGGTGELFF
TRBV5-4,CASSLAKREAFF
TRBV10-3,CAISDLVGQRRQYF
TRBV5-1,CASSLGGGGLYNEQFF
TRBV2,CASRGTGTFYGYTF
TRBV6-1,CASSDNSVQNTEAFF
TRBV7-2,CASAERSSYNEQFF
TRBV9,CASGGELNQPQHF
TRBV29-1,CSVVGTGGTEAFF
TRBV5-1,CASSPGTGYGYTF
TRBV6-5,CASSVTATNEKLFF
TRBV28,CASSPVGGGDYTEAFF